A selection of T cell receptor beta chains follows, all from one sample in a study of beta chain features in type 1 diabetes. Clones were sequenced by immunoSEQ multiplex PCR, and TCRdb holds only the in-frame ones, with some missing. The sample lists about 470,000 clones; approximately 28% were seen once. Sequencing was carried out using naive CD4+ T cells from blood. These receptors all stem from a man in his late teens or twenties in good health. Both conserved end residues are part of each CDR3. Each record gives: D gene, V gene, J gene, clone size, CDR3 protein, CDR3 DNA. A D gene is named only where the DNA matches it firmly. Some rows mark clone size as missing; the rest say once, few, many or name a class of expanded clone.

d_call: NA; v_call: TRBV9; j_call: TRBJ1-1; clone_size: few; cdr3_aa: CASSVAPGLATEAFF; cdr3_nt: TGTGCCAGCAGCGTAGCTCCGGGGTTGGCCACTGAAGCTTTCTTT
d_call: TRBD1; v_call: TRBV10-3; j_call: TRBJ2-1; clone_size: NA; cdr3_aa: CAISGWTGGATDEQFF; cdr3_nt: TGTGCCATCAGTGGTTGGACAGGGGGCGCAACCGATGAGCAGTTCTTC
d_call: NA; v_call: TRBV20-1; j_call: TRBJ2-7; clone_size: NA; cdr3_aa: CSARAAYEQYF; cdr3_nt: TGCAGTGCTAGAGCCGCCTACGAGCAGTACTTC
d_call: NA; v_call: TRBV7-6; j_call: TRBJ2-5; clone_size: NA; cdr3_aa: CASSLHRDRLVETQYF; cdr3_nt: TGTGCCAGCAGCCTTCACCGGGACCGACTTGTCGAGACCCAGTACTTC
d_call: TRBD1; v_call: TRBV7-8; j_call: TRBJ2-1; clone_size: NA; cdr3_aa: CASSLPDGQGYYNEQFF; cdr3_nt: TGTGCCAGCAGCCTCCCCGACGGACAGGGCTATTACAATGAGCAGTTCTTC
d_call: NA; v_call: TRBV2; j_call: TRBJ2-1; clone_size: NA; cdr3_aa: CASSFREQYNEQFF; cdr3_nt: TGTGCCAGCAGTTTTCGGGAGCAGTATAATGAGCAGTTCTTC
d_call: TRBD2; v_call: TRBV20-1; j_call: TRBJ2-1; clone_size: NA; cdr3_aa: CSGLAGGPQVF; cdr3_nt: TGCAGTGGCCTAGCGGGAGGGCCTCAAGTCTTC
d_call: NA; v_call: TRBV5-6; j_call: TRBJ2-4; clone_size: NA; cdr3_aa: CASSLVPGEDIQYF; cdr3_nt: TGTGCCAGCAGCTTGGTTCCAGGGGAGGACATTCAGTACTTC
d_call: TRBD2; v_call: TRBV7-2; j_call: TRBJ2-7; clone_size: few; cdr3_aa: CASSTLAGARYEQYF; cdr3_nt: TGTGCCAGCAGCACACTAGCGGGAGCCCGCTACGAGCAGTACTTC
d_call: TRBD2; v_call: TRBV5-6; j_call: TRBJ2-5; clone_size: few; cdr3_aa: CASSLSGRAGGETQYF; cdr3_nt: TGTGCCAGCAGCTTGAGCGGGAGGGCCGGGGGAGAGACCCAGTACTTC
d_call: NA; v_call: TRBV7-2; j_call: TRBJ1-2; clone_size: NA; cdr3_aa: CASSLFGAGNGYTF; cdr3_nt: TGTGCCAGCAGCTTATTTGGTGCTGGGAATGGCTACACCTTC
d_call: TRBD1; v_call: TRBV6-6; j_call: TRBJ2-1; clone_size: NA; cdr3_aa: CASSYRPGTENEQFF; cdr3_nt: TGTGCCAGCAGTTACAGGCCCGGGACAGAAAATGAGCAGTTCTTC
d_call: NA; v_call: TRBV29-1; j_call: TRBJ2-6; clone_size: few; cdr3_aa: CSAYGGSGANVLTF; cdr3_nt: TGCAGCGCCTATGGGGGCTCTGGGGCCAACGTCCTGACTTTC
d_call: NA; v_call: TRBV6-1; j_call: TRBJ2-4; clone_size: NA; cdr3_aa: CASSEATLIGAKNIQYF; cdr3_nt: TGTGCCAGCAGTGAAGCCACCTTAATCGGCGCCAAAAACATTCAGTACTTC
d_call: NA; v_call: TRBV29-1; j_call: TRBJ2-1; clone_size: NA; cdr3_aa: CSVEGQYNYNEQFF; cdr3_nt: TGCAGCGTTGAAGGACAATACAACTACAATGAGCAGTTCTTC
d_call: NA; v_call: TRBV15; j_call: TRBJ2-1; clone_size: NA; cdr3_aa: CATSGTRGPNNEQFF; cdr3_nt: TGTGCCACCAGCGGAACTAGGGGCCCCAACAATGAGCAGTTCTTC
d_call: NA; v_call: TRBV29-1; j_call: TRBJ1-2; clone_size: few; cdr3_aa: CSVEREAQSYTF; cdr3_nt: TGCAGCGTTGAAAGAGAGGCCCAGAGCTACACCTTC
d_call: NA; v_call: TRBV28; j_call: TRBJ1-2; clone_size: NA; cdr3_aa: CASSLTGQNYGYTF; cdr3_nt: TGTGCCAGCAGTTTAACAGGGCAGAACTATGGCTACACCTTC
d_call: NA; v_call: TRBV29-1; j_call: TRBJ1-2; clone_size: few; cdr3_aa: CSVERNGYTF; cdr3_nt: TGCAGCGTTGAAAGAAATGGCTACACCTTC
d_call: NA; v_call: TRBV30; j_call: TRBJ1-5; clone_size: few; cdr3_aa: CAWSVGGAGNQPQHF; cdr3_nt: TGTGCCTGGAGTGTTGGAGGGGCAGGCAATCAGCCCCAGCATTTT
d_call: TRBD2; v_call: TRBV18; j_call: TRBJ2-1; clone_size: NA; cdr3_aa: CASSPRDYLADEQFF; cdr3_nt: TGTGCCAGCTCACCCCGGGACTACCTTGCTGATGAGCAGTTCTTC
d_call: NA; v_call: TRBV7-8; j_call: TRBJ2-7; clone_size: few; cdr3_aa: CASSLVGGHSYEQYF; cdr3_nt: TGTGCCAGCAGCTTAGTGGGAGGTCACTCCTACGAGCAGTACTTC
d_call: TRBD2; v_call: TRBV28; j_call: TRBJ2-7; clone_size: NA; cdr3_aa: CASSTTPGSGSSYEQYF; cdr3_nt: TGTGCCAGCAGTACTACACCGGGTAGCGGGAGCTCCTACGAGCAGTACTTC
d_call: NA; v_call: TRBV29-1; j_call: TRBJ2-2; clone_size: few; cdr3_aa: CSVRTGENTGELFF; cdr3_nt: TGCAGCGTCCGAACAGGAGAGAACACCGGGGAGCTGTTTTTT
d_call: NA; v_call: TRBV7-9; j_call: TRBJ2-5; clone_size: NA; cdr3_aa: CASSLGQETQYF; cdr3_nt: TGTGCCAGCAGCTTAGGACAAGAGACCCAGTACTTC
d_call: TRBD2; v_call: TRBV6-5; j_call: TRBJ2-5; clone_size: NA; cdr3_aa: CASSSRLAGGKTQYF; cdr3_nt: TGTGCCAGCAGCTCCCGACTAGCGGGAGGCAAGACCCAGTACTTC
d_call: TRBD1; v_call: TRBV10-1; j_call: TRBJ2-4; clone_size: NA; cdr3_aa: CASSESGDRVKNIQYF; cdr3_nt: TGCGCCAGCAGTGAGTCGGGAGACAGGGTCAAAAACATTCAGTACTTC
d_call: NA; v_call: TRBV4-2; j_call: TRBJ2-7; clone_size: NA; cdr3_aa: CASSLDYSYEQYF; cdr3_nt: TGTGCCAGCAGCCTTGACTACTCCTACGAGCAGTACTTC